This T cell receptor (beta chain) was obtained from a study of blood T cell repertoires in COVID-19. Across the whole study: The samples span acute and convalescent COVID-19 from the United States, Italy and Spain. PBMCs, B-cell-depleted T cells, or T cells were the source of the cDNA or gDNA that made up the material.

In the study's own analysis: Estimation of nucleated cell counts was performed using reference gene primer amplification. The protocol was immunoSEQ multiplex PCR, while the TCRdb copy is restricted to in-frame clones and leaves out a portion. V and J calls and clone size follow that table, whereas D and trimming were derived from the DNA. Among tens of thousands of clones, more than 80% were seen once, and the ten largest hold over 6.5%. Germline V gene data show CDR1 as SGHNT and CDR2 as YYREEE (reference sequence). V trimming: 2 bases; J trimming: 0 bases; junction bases outside the gene matches: 7. The length of the CDR3 is 18 residues.

Material: peripheral blood. The receptor's source is an elderly woman with active COVID-19. The chain carries TRBV5-4 and TRBJ1-3; 11 bases fit TRBD1. The CDR3 loop is CASSFGTGGTSSGNTIYF. The DNA for the CDR3 is TGTGCCAGCAGCTTTGGGACAGGGGGTACATCCTCTGGAAACACCATATATTTT.